These 4 T cell receptor beta chains came from one sample sequenced in a study of T cell repertoires in cytomegalovirus infection. TCRdb recomputed calls from the reads with MiXCR, one row per CDR3 protein. The sample carries a few hundred thousand distinct CDR3 sequences, roughly a third recorded once. Antigens for these TCRs are unknown. The sample was cultured PBMCs, taken from culture after CMV antigen stimulation. Receptor source: a human donor in good health (CMV status not recorded). Some clones in this sample may be carry-over from other donors' samples.

Many counts were recorded for this clonotype. The V gene is TRBV3-1, the J gene TRBJ2-4, with D unclear. Germline CDR1 reads LGHDT; CDR2 reads YNNKEL (reference sequence). This CDR3 comprises 15 residues. The germline V and J ends were trimmed by 1 base and 1 base, with 8 bases remaining between them. Here the CDR3 DNA reads TGTGCCAGCAGCCAAGCTGGTGGGGCCAAAAACATTCAGTACTTC. This encodes CASSQAGGAKNIQYF.

There are many counts of this clonotype. This chain connects TRBV4-1 to TRBJ2-3; D uncertain. The germline CDR1 and CDR2 sequences are MGHRA and YSYEKL. Trimming took off 1 base at V and 1 base at J, with 15 bases between the two ends. This CDR3 has 17 residues. CDR3 sequence: CASSQVLIVLRTDTQYF. Here the CDR3 DNA reads TGCGCCAGCAGCCAAGTTTTGATAGTATTACGCACAGATACGCAGTATTTT.

The table lists this clonotype with a few counts. The V call is TRBV7-8, the J call TRBJ2-3, with TRBD1 matching 7 bases. CDR3 length equals 15 residues. The V gene end was trimmed by 0 bases and the J gene end by 2 bases; junction bases not matched to a gene: 2. Germline values: CDR1 SGHVS, CDR2 FQNEAQ. The CDR3 DNA sequence: TGTGCCAGCAGCTTAGCTACAGGGGTCACAGATACGCAGTATTTT. It translates to CASSLATGVTDTQYF.

This chain connects TRBV28 to TRBJ2-7; D is perhaps TRBD1 (6 bases). The CDR3 sequence is 15 residues long. The V end was cut by 1 base, the J end by 8 bases, with 18 bases between. Germline loops: CDR1 MDHEN, CDR2 SYDVKM. The CDR3 loop is CASSLSTWTVIQQYF. The CDR3 DNA reads as TGTGCCAGCAGTTTATCCACCTGGACAGTTATCCAGCAGTACTTC.